Listed here is a single TCR beta chain. Its antigen is as yet unknown. CDR3 length equals 15 residues. J was trimmed by 4 bases and V by 3 bases; bases with no gene match: 7. Germline CDR1 and CDR2: SGHNT and YYREEE (reference sequence). These data come from a study of shared clonotypes between healthy human individuals. Whole-study findings and limits: Clonotypes shared by all four donors outscored non-shared clonotypes in generation probability. The rarefaction results pointed to incomplete sorted-subset sequencing despite large depth.

Assay execution took place at the deep level. Sequenced by immunoSEQ multiplex PCR; TCRdb stores in-frame clones only, minus some. This table has about 2.3 million clones, approximately 95% appearing once. The sequence came from a man between 18 and 35 years old in good health. Some clones in this sample may be carry-over from other donors' samples. The chain has TRBV5-4 and TRBJ2-1, with 7 bases fitting TRBD2. Sequencing was carried out using naive CD4+ T cells from PBMCs. Subset of the sample: CD45RA+ positively selected. The CDR3 sequence is CASSWGGNQYNEQFF. Here the CDR3 DNA reads TGTGCCAGCAGCTGGGGGGGAAACCAGTACAATGAGCAGTTCTTC.